This T cell receptor beta chain was retrieved from a study of blood T cell repertoires in COVID-19. Looking at the study overall: T cells, B-cell-depleted T cells, or PBMCs provided the cDNA or gDNA that served as material.

Measured with immunoSEQ multiplex PCR; TCRdb has only the in-frame clones, and not every one. This repertoire shows about 250,000 clones, about 88% found once; its top ten account for 3%. J was trimmed by 1 base and V by 2 bases; bases with no gene match: 9. CDR1 and CDR2 (germline): SEHNR, FQNEAQ (reference sequence). The CDR3 length is 19 residues. Everyone who took part was roughly 18 to 89 years old, and they came from roughly 25 US areas. Recovered status in Cohort 3 required two negative PCRs, clearance, or symptom resolution. The specimen sequenced was PBMCs or T cells enriched from blood (not recorded which). This TCR came from a woman aged 45 to 65 who had recovered from COVID-19. This sequence joins TRBV7-9 and TRBJ2-2; 11 bases agree with TRBD2. In DNA form, the CDR3 reads TGTGCCAGCAGCTTAACCTTGACTAGCGGGACCCTGAACACCGGGGAGCTGTTTTTT. Translated: CASSLTLTSGTLNTGELFF.